Sequencing of this T cell receptor (beta chain) was carried out in a study of shared clonotypes between healthy human individuals. Evenly divided among several immunoSEQ plates was the genomic DNA of each subset. The table came from immunoSEQ multiplex PCR; TCRdb's copy has only in-frame clones and leaves some out. The table records around 2,100,000 clones, approximately 94% of them present only once. Naive CD8 cells comprised CD45RO-negative, CCR7-positively selected cells, excluding terminally differentiated effector memory CD45RA+ cells. The source is a man younger than 35 in good health. Sequencing used naive CD8+ T cells sorted from blood.

CDR3 residues: CASSPLQNTEAFF. In nucleotides, the CDR3 is TGTGCCAGCAGCCCCCTACAGAACACTGAAGCTTTCTTT. The V and J genes are TRBV6-6 and TRBJ1-1; no definite D call. Germline V gene data show CDR1 as MNHNY and CDR2 as SVGAGI (reference sequence). The CDR3 loop spans 13 amino acids. Trimming removed 6 bases from V and 1 base from J, with 9 bases in between.